The 4 T cell receptor beta chains below all came from one sample that was sequenced in a study of blood T cell repertoires in COVID-19. Sequenced by immunoSEQ multiplex PCR; TCRdb stores in-frame clones only, minus some. The table has around 300,000 clones, about 89% seen once; the top ten hold around 2.4%. The sequencing sample was made of PBMCs or T cells enriched from blood (not recorded which). The receptors here all came from a woman between 18 and 30 years old who had recovered from COVID-19.

The chain couples TRBV5-1 to TRBJ2-5; tentatively, D is TRBD1 (5 bases). The CDR3 covers 13 residues. V was trimmed by 3 bases and J by 1 base, leaving 7 bases between them. CDR1 and CDR2 from the germline V gene are SGHRS and YFSETQ. The CDR3 nucleotides are TGCGCCAGCAGCTCAGGGCGCCAAGAGACCCAGTACTTC. It translates to CASSSGRQETQYF.

V and J are TRBV7-9 and TRBJ2-7; 11 positions match TRBD1. CDR1 SEHNR and CDR2 FQNEAQ come from the germline V gene (reference sequence). J was trimmed by 2 bases and V by 5 bases; bases with no gene match: 8. This CDR3 spans 16 amino acids. The CDR3 DNA reads as TGTGCCAGCAGCCCGGACAGGGGGCGAGACCCCTACGAGCAGTACTTC. It specifies CASSPDRGRDPYEQYF.

V usage is TRBV29-1 and J usage is TRBJ1-1; no clear D. The CDR3 sequence is 13 residues long. V was trimmed by 6 bases and J by 0 bases, leaving 11 bases between them. Germline V gene sequence: CDR1 SQVTM, CDR2 ANQGSEA. In nucleotides, the CDR3 is TGCAGCGTCGACCAGGTAATGAACACTGAAGCTTTCTTT. This gives the protein CSVDQVMNTEAFF.

The chain uses TRBV6-5 and TRBJ1-2; D ambiguous. Between the trimmed V and J ends, which lost 2 bases and 2 bases, there was a span of 6 bases. The CDR3 is 13 amino acids. Germline V gives CDR1 MNHEY, CDR2 SVGAGI. CDR3: CASSYGQNYGYTF. CDR3 coding DNA: TGTGCCAGCAGTTACGGCCAGAACTATGGCTACACCTTC.